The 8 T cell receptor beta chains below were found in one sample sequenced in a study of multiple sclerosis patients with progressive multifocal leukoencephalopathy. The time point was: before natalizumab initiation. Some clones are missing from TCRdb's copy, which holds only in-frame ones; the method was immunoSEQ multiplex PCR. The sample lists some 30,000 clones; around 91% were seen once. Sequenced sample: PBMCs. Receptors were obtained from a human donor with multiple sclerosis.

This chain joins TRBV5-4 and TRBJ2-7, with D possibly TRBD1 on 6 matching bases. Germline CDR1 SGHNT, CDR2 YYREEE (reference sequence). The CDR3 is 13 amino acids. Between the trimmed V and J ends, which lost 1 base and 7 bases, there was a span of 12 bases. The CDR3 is CASSLQGPGEQYF. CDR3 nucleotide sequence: TGTGCCAGCAGCTTGCAGGGGCCGGGGGAGCAGTACTTC.

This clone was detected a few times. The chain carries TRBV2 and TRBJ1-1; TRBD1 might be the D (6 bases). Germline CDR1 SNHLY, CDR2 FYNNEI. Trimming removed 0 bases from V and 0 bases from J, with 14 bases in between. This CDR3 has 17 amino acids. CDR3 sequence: CASSEARGQPMNTEAFF. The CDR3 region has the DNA TGTGCCAGCAGTGAAGCGCGAGGACAGCCAATGAACACTGAAGCTTTCTTT.

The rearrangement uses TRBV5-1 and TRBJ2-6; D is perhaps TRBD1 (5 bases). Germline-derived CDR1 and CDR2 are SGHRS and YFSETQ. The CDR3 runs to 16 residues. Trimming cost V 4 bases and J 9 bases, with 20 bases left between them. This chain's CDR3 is CASSVGSDSPVNVLTF. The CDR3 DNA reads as TGCGCCAGCAGCGTAGGATCAGACAGTCCAGTCAACGTCCTGACTTTC.

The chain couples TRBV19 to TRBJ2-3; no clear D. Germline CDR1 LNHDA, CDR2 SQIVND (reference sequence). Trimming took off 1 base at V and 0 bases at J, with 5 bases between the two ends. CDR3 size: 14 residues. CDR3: CASSIVRSTDTQYF. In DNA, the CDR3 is TGTGCCAGTAGTATAGTACGAAGCACAGATACGCAGTATTTT.

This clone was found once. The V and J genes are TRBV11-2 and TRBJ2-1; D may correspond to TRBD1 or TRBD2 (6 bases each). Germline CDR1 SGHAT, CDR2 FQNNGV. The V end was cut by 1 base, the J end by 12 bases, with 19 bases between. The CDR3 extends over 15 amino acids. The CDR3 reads CASSLAVGGSSRQFF. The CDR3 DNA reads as TGTGCCAGCAGCTTAGCCGTAGGGGGGAGTAGCAGGCAGTTCTTC.

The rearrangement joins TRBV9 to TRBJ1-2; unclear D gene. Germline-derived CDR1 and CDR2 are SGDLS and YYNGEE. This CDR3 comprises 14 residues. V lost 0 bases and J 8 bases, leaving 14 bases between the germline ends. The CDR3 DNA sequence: TGTGCCAGCAGCGTAGGAGGACGCTCGGTAGGCTACACCTTC. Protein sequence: CASSVGGRSVGYTF.

The CDR3 region is CASSYSRVSYEQYF. The CDR3 DNA reads TGTGCCAGCAGTTACTCACGGGTTTCCTACGAGCAGTACTTC. The gene calls are TRBV6-5 and TRBJ2-5; D gene ambiguous. The DNA end favors TRBJ2-7, so the J call may be wrong. This CDR3 spans 14 amino acids. The germline gives CDR1 MNHEY, CDR2 SVGAGI.

The CDR3 DNA is TGTGCTAGTGGTTTGGGCCTAGCGGAGGCTCCTAGCACAGATACGCAGTATTTT. Protein: CASGLGLAEAPSTDTQYF. The V and J genes are TRBV12-5 and TRBJ2-3, with 7 nucleotides matching TRBD2. With 1 base clipped from V and 0 bases from J, the junction kept 10 bases outside the gene matches. This CDR3 comprises 18 residues. Germline V gives CDR1 LGHNT, CDR2 FRNRAP.